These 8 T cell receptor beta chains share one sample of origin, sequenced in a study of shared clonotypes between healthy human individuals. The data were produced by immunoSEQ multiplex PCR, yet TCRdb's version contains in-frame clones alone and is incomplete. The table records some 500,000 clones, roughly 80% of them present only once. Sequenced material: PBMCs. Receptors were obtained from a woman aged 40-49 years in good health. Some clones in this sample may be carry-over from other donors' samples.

The CDR3 spells CASSDSTQGHDTQYF. The CDR3 DNA reads TGTGCCAGCAGTGACTCGACGCAGGGGCACGATACGCAGTATTTT. The gene calls are TRBV6-4 and TRBJ2-3; D might be TRBD1 (6 bases). CDR1 and CDR2 (germline): MRHNA, SNTAGT. Deletions cut 0 bases from V and 6 bases from J, with 13 bases between. This CDR3 region has 15 residues.

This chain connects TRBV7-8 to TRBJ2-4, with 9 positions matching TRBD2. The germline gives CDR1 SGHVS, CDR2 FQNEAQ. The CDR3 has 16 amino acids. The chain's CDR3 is CATAGTSPTLGNIQYF. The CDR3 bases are TGTGCTACAGCCGGGACTAGCCCAACTCTCGGAAACATTCAGTACTTC.

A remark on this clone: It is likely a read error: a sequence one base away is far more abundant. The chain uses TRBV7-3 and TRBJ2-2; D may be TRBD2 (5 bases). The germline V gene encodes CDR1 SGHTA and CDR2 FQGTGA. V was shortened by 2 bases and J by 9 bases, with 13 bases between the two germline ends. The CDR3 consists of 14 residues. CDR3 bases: TGTGCCAGCAGCTTAGGGAGTAGCGCCAGGGAGCTGTTTTTT. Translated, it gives CASSLGSSARELFF. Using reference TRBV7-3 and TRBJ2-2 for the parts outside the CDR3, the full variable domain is GAGVSQTPSNKVTEKGKYVELRCDPISGHTALYWYRQSLGQGPEFLIYFQGTGAADDSGLPNDRFFAVRPEGSVSTLKIQRTERGDSAVYLCASSLGSSARELFFGEGSRLTVL.

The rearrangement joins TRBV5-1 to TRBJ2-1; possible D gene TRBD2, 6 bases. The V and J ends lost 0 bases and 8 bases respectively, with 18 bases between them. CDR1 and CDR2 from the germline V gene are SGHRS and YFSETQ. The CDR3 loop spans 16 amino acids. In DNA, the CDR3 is TGCGCCAGCAGCTTGGCAATGGGGGGTGCGGAAGATGAGCAGTTCTTC. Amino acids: CASSLAMGGAEDEQFF.

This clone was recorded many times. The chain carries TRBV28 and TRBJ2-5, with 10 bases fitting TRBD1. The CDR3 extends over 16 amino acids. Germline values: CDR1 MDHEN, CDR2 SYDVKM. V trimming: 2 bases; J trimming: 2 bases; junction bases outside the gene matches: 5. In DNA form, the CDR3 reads TGTGCCAGCAGTTTACTCACGGACAGGGGGCAAGAGACCCAGTACTTC. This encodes CASSLLTDRGQETQYF.

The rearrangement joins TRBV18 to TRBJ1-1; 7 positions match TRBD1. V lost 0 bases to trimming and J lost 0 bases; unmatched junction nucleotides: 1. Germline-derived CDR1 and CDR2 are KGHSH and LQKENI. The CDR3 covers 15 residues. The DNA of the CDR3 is TGTGCCAGCTCACCACCCGACAGGGTGAACACTGAAGCTTTCTTT. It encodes CASSPPDRVNTEAFF.

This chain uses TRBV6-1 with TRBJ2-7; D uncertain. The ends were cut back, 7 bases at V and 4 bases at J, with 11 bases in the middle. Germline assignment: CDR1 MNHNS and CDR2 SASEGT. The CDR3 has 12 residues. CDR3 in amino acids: CASTEVRYEQYF. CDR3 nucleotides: TGTGCCAGCACCGAGGTGAGGTACGAGCAGTACTTC.

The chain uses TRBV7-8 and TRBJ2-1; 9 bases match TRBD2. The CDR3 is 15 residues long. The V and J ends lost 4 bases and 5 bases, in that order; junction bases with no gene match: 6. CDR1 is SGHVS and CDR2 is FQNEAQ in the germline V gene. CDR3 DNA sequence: TGTGCCAGCAGCTCCCCTAGCGGGAAGGACAATGAGCAGTTCTTC. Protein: CASSSPSGKDNEQFF.